This T cell receptor (beta chain) was documented in a study of cytomegalovirus exposure and HLA in healthy donors. Notes on the study in general: Testing in vitro showed three CMV-associated chains specific for CMV antigens.

The PCR contained 60 Vbeta and 13 Jbeta primers. Here immunoSEQ multiplex PCR was the method, and the copy in TCRdb shows in-frame clones only, minus some. This table has around 140,000 clones, around four fifths appearing once. Of note for this clone: Its antigen is unknown.

Trimming removed 3 bases at V and 3 bases at J, with 11 bases between. From germline, CDR1 is LNHDA and CDR2 SQIVND (reference sequence). This CDR3 spans 14 amino acids. This chain joins TRBV19 and TRBJ1-2; TRBD1 might be the D (6 bases). The material sequenced was PBMCs. The TCR was taken from a man in his thirties or forties in good health and CMV-seropositive. Here the CDR3 DNA reads TGTGCCAGTAGTATCGGGGGGCATGACTATGGCTACACCTTC. The encoded protein is CASSIGGHDYGYTF.